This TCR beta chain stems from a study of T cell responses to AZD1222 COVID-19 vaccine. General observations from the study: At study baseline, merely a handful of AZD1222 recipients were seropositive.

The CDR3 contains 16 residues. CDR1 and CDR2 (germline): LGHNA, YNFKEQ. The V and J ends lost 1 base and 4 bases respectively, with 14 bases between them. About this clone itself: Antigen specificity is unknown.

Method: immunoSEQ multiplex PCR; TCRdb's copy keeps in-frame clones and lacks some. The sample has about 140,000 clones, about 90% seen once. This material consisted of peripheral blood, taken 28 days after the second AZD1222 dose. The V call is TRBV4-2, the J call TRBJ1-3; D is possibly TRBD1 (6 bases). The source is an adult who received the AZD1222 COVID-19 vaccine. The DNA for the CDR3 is TGTGCCAGCAGCCAAGTACTAACAGGGTCAGGAAACACCATATATTTT. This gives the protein CASSQVLTGSGNTIYF.